Sequencing of this T cell receptor (beta chain) was carried out in a study of response to subunit inactivated influenza vaccine. MiXCR, applied by TCRdb to the RT-PCR reads, yields one record per CDR3 protein. The sample holds about 620,000 distinct CDR3 sequences, 11% seen once. This CDR3 spans 13 amino acids. Trimming stripped 9 bases from V and 8 bases from J, with 16 bases between. Germline CDR1 and CDR2: MGHRA and YSYEKL. The same specimen was also included in a second study, on T cells expressing NK-cell markers. That source reports: Generation of TCR beta cDNA was performed by 5'RACE template switching incorporating UMIs. Topping the CD3+CD56-NKG2C+ fraction as well were these clonotypes, in a few donors. HCMV specificity of expanded NKG2C+ T cell clones remained unclear.

The sequence derives from a man aged 50-59 years who received an inactivated influenza vaccine. The chain employs TRBV4-1 and TRBJ1-4; the D gene is possibly TRBD1 (6 bases). The sample in question was PBMCs from blood, obtained on the day of vaccination. In DNA form, the CDR3 reads TGCGCCAGTGGGACACTGGGAAGGGAAAAACTGTTTTTT. Its protein is CASGTLGREKLFF.